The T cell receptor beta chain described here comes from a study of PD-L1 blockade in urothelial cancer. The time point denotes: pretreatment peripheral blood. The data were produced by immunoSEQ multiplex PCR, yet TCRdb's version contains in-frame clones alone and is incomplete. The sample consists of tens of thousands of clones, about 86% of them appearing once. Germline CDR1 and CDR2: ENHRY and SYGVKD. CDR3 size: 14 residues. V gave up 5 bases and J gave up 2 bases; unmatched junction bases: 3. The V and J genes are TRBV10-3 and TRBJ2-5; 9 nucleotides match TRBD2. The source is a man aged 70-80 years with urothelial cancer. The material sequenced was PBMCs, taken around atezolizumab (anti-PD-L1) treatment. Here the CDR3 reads CAISPTSGQETQYF. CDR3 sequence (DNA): TGTGCCATCAGTCCAACTAGCGGGCAAGAGACCCAGTACTTC.